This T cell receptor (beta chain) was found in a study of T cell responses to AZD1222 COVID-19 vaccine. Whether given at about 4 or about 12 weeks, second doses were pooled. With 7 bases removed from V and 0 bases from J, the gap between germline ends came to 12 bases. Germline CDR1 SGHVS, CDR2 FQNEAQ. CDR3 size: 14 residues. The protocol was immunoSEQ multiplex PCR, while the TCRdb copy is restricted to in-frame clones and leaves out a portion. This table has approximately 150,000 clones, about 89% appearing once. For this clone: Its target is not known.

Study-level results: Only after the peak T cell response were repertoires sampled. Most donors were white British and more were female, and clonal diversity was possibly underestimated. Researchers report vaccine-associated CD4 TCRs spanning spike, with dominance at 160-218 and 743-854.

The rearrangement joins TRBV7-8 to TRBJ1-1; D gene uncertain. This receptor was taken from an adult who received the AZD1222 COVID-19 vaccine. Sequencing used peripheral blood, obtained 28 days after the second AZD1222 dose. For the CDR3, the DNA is TGTGCCAGCATCAAGGACCGCCTGAACACTGAAGCTTTCTTT. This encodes CASIKDRLNTEAFF. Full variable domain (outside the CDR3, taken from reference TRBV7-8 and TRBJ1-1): GAGVSQSPRYKVAKRGQDVALRCDPISGHVSLFWYQQALGQGPEFLTYFQNEAQLDKSGLPSDRFFAERPEGSVSTLKIQRTQQEDSAVYLCASIKDRLNTEAFFGQGTRLTVV.